The T cell receptor (beta chain) under discussion was sequenced for a study of blood T cell repertoires in COVID-19. Clones were sequenced by immunoSEQ multiplex PCR, and TCRdb holds only the in-frame ones, with some missing. Of about 39,000 clones listed, about 86% are singletons. There are 17 residues in the CDR3. Trimming removed 7 bases at V and 1 base at J, with 23 bases between. Per the germline V gene, CDR1 is MDHEN and CDR2 is SYDVKM. Source material: peripheral blood. This receptor was identified in a man aged 35 to 55 with active COVID-19. The J gene is TRBJ2-7, the V gene TRBV28; D is possibly TRBD2 (7 bases). The CDR3, as DNA: TGTGCCAGCACCCCCCTTGGCAGGAGGGGGGGTTCCTACGAGCAGTACTTC. It is translated as CASTPLGRRGGSYEQYF. Filled out from reference TRBV28 and TRBJ2-7, the complete variable domain reads DVKVTQSSRYLVKRTGEKVFLECVQDMDHENMFWYRQDPGLGLRLIYFSYDVKMKEKGDIPEGYSVSREKKERFSLILESASTNQTSMYLCASTPLGRRGGSYEQYFGPGTRLTVT.